A selection of T cell receptor beta chains follows, all from one sample in a study of shared clonotypes between healthy human individuals. Assay: immunoSEQ multiplex PCR; the TCRdb copy retains only in-frame clones and omits some. This sample has some 480,000 clones, with 79% found just once. The material sequenced was PBMCs. The receptor source for this set is a woman aged 40 to 49 in good health. Some clones in this sample may be carry-over from other donors' samples. The CDR3 runs from the conserved cysteine through the conserved F or W. The order of the fields is D gene, clone size, V gene, J gene, CDR3 DNA, CDR3 protein. A D gene is named only where the DNA matches it firmly. Part of the rows lack a size; the others show once, few, many or a class for expanded clones.

D: -
size: -
V: TRBV5-1
J: TRBJ1-1
DNA: TGCGCCAGCAGCTTGGATGGACAGCAGCGTTCCACTGAAGCTTTCTTT
CDR3: CASSLDGQQRSTEAFF

D: -
size: -
V: TRBV28
J: TRBJ2-7
DNA: TGTGCCAGCAGGGACATAACCTCCTACGAGCAGTACTTC
CDR3: CASRDITSYEQYF

D: -
size: -
V: TRBV9
J: TRBJ1-3
DNA: TGTGCCAGCAGCGCCCCAAGAACCGGAAACACCATATATTTT
CDR3: CASSAPRTGNTIYF

D: TRBD1
size: few
V: TRBV7-7
J: TRBJ1-4
DNA: TGTGCCAGCAGCTCGGACAGGGCGAGTGAAAAACTGTTTTTT
CDR3: CASSSDRASEKLFF

D: -
size: -
V: TRBV5-6
J: TRBJ2-7
DNA: TGTGCCAGCAGTCCGAGCCACTCCTACGAGCAGTACTTC
CDR3: CASSPSHSYEQYF

D: -
size: -
V: TRBV4-3
J: TRBJ1-2
DNA: TGCGCCAGCAGCCAAGGGACCGCAGCTAACTATGGCTACACCTTC
CDR3: CASSQGTAANYGYTF

D: -
size: -
V: TRBV28
J: TRBJ2-2
DNA: TGTGCCAGCAGTTTAGAGACAAGCGGCGGGGAGCTGTTTTTT
CDR3: CASSLETSGGELFF

D: -
size: -
V: TRBV27
J: TRBJ1-2
DNA: TGTGCCAGCAGTTTAGGTACAGGGTATTATGGCTACACCTTC
CDR3: CASSLGTGYYGYTF

D: TRBD1
size: -
V: TRBV15
J: TRBJ1-1
DNA: TGTGCCACCAGCATAAACAGGGGACCCGGGACTGAAGCTTTCTTT
CDR3: CATSINRGPGTEAFF

D: -
size: few
V: TRBV7-3
J: TRBJ2-1
DNA: TGTGCCAGCAGCACGGGACAATACAATGAGCAGTTCTTC
CDR3: CASSTGQYNEQFF

D: -
size: -
V: TRBV15
J: TRBJ2-7
DNA: TGTGCCACCAGCAGAGATCTCAGGAACTACGAGCAGTACTTC
CDR3: CATSRDLRNYEQYF

D: -
size: -
V: TRBV5-1
J: TRBJ2-3
DNA: TGCGCCAGCAGCCCCGACCGGGGTGATACGCAGTATTTT
CDR3: CASSPDRGDTQYF

D: -
size: few
V: TRBV6-1
J: TRBJ2-7
DNA: TGTGCCAGCAGTGTCGCCGGGGGCTCCTACGAGCAGTACTTC
CDR3: CASSVAGGSYEQYF

D: TRBD2
size: once
V: TRBV28
J: TRBJ2-1
DNA: TGTGCCACGGGACTAGCGGAGTACAATGAGCAGTTCTTC
CDR3: CATGLAEYNEQFF

D: -
size: -
V: TRBV4-1
J: TRBJ1-4
DNA: TGCGCCAGCAGCCAAGACAGGGTAACTAATGAAAAACTGTTTTTT
CDR3: CASSQDRVTNEKLFF

D: TRBD2
size: -
V: TRBV4-2
J: TRBJ2-1
DNA: TGTGCCAGCAGCCAAGATTTAGGACTAGCGGGAGCAGATGAGCAGTTCTTC
CDR3: CASSQDLGLAGADEQFF

D: -
size: -
V: TRBV30
J: TRBJ1-6
DNA: TGTGCCTGGATTGGGATACAGGGCGGTAATTCACCCCTCCACTTT
CDR3: CAWIGIQGGNSPLHF

D: -
size: -
V: TRBV4-1
J: TRBJ1-1
DNA: TGCGCCAGCAGCCAAGAATACAGAACGAACACTGAAGCTTTCTTT
CDR3: CASSQEYRTNTEAFF

D: -
size: few
V: TRBV6-5
J: TRBJ2-5
DNA: TGTGCCAGCAGCAAAGGGGAGACCCAGTACTTC
CDR3: CASSKGETQYF

D: TRBD1
size: -
V: TRBV6-1
J: TRBJ2-7
DNA: TGTGCCAGCAGTGAAGCGCTGGGACAGGGGCCCATTACCTACCTGGAGCAGTACTTC
CDR3: CASSEALGQGPITYLEQYF

D: -
size: -
V: TRBV6-6
J: TRBJ1-5
DNA: TGTGCCAGCAGAAAAGGGGGAACTAATCAGCCCCAGCATTTT
CDR3: CASRKGGTNQPQHF